The sequence of this T cell receptor (beta chain) was determined in a study of read filtering for tumor transcriptome and immune sequencing. Background on the study: Mean patient age was around 66 years, range about 47 to 85; around 17 male, roughly 14 female.

General study points: In IR-seq, single-read clonotypes were 75% to 90% of clonotypes but approximately 4% of reads. IR-seq and RNA-seq agreed better without single-read clonotypes.

There are many counts of this clonotype. As yet, its antigen is unknown. This library used approximately 370 ng RNA and molecular barcoded adaptors spanning alpha/delta and beta/gamma chains. TCRdb re-called the reads through MiXCR, storing one row per CDR3 protein. The repertoire holds about 61,000 distinct CDR3 sequences, with 15% to 25% as singletons. This clonotype originated in a donor aged 40 or over with multiple myeloma. What was sequenced was a population of CD138-negative cells sorted from bone marrow.

The CDR3 nucleotides are TGTGCCAGCAGCAGCGACAGGAGCAACCACAATGAGCAGTTCTTC. Protein: CASSSDRSNHNEQFF. The V and J genes are TRBV7-3 and TRBJ2-1, with a weak D call TRBD1 (6 bases). CDR3 length: 15 amino acids. Deletions cut 5 bases from V and 5 bases from J, with 16 bases between. From germline, CDR1 is SGHTA and CDR2 FQGTGA.